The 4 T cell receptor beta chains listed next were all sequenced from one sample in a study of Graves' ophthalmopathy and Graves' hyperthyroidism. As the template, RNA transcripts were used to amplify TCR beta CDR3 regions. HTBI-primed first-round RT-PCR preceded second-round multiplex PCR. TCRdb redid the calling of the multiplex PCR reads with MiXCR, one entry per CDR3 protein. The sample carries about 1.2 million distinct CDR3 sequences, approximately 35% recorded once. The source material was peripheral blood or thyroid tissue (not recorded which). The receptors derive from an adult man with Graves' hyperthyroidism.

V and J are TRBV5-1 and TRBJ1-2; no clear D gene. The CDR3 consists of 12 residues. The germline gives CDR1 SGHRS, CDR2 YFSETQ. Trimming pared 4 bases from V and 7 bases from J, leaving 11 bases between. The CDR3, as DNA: TGCGCCAGCAGCGCGCGACTGGGTGGCTACACCTTC. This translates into CASSARLGGYTF.

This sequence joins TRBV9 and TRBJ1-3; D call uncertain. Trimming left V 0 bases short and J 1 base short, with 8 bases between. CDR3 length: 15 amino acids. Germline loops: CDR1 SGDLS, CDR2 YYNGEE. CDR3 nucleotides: TGTGCCAGCAGCGTAGGTGTGAAATCTGGAAACACCATATATTTT. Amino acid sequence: CASSVGVKSGNTIYF. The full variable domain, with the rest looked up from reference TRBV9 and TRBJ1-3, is DSGVTQTPKHLITATGQRVTLRCSPRSGDLSVYWYQQSLDQGLQFLIQYYNGEERAKGNILERFSAQQFPDLHSELNLSSLELGDSALYFCASSVGVKSGNTIYFGEGSWLTVV.

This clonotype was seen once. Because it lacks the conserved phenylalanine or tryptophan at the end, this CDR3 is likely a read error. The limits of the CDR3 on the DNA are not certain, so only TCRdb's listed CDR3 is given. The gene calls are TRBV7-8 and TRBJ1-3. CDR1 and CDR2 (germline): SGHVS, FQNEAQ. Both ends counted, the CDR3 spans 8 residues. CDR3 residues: CASSLAWT.

CDR3 sequence (DNA): TGTGCCAGCGGACGAGGACAGGGGGCTTCCACCTACGAGCAGTACTTC. Protein sequence: CASGRGQGASTYEQYF. The rearrangement uses TRBV10-3 and TRBJ2-7; 11 bases line up with TRBD1. V shed 10 bases and J 2 bases; nucleotides not matched to a gene: 13. This CDR3 is 16 amino acids long. Germline lookup yields CDR1 ENHRY and CDR2 SYGVKD.